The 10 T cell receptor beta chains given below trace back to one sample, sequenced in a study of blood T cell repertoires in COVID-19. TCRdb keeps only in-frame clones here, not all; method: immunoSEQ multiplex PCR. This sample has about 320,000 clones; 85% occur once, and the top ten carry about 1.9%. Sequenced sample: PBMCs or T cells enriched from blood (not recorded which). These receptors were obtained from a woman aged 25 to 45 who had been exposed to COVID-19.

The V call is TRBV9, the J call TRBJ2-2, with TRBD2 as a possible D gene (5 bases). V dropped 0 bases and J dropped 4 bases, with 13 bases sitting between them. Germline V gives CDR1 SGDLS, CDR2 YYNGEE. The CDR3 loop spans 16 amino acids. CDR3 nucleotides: TGTGCCAGCAGCGTAGCAGCTAGCCATTCCACCGGGGAGCTGTTTTTT. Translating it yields CASSVAASHSTGELFF.

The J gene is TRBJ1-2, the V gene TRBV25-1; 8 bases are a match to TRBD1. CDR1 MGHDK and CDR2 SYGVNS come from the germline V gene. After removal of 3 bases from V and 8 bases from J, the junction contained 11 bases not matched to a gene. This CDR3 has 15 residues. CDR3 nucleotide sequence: TGTGCCAGCAGTGATCGGGACAGGCCCTGGAGAGGCTACACCTTC. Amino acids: CASSDRDRPWRGYTF.

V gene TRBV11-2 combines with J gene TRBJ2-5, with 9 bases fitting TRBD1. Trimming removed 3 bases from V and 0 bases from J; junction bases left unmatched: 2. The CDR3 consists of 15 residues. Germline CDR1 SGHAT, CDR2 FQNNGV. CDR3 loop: CASSLGTGYQETQYF. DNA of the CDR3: TGTGCCAGCAGCTTGGGGACAGGGTACCAAGAGACCCAGTACTTC.

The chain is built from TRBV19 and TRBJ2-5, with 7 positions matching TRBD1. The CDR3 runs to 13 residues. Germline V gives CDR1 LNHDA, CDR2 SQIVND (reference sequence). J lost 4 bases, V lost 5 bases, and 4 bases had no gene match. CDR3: CASSPRTGETQYF. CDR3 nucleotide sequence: TGTGCCAGTAGTCCCAGGACAGGAGAGACCCAGTACTTC.

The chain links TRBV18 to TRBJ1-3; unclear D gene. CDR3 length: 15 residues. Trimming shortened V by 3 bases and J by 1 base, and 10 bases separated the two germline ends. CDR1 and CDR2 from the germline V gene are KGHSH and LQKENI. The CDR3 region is CASSPSRSSGNTIYF. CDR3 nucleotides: TGTGCCAGCTCACCCTCCAGGTCATCTGGAAACACCATATATTTT.

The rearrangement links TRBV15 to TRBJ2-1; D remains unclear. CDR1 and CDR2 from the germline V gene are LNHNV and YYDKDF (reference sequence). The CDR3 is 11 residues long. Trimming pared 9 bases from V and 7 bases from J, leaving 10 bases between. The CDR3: CATRLANEQFF. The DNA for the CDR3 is TGTGCCACGAGGCTGGCGAATGAGCAGTTCTTC.

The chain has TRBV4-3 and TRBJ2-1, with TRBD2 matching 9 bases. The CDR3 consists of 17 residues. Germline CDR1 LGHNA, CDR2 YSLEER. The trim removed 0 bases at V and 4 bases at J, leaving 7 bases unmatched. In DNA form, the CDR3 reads TGCGCCAGCAGCCAAGACCGAGCGGGGGGTCCTTACAATGAGCAGTTCTTC. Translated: CASSQDRAGGPYNEQFF.

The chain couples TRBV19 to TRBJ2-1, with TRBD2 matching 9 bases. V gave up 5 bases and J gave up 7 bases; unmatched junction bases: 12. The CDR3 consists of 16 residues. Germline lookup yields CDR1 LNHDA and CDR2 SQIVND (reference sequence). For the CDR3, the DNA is TGTGCCAGTAGTCTCCTGGCGGGAGGGCCGGGGAATGAGCAGTTCTTC. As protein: CASSLLAGGPGNEQFF.

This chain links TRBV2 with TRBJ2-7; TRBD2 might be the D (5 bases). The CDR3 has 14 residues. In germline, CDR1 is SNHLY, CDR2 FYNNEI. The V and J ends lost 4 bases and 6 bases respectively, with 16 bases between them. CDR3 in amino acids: CASSVRGRTSEQYF. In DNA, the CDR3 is TGTGCCAGCAGTGTGCGAGGGAGAACAAGCGAGCAGTACTTC.

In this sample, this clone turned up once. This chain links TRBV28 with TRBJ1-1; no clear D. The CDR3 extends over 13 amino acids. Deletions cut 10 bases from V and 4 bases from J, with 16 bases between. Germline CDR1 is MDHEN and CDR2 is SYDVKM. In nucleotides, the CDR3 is TGTGCCACCGTCCCCGGGGTTCCCACTGAAGCTTTCTTT. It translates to CATVPGVPTEAFF.